These 6 T cell receptor beta chains share one sample of origin, sequenced in a study of CD8+ T cells in alopecia areata. Lesional scalp punch biopsies and peripheral blood came from alopecia areata patients. RNA was extracted and reverse transcribed into cDNA as the sequencing template. The method was immunoSEQ multiplex PCR; TCRdb's version includes in-frame clones alone and lacks a portion of them. The data show approximately 11,000 clones, with about 59% seen just once and about 14% held by the top ten. Sequenced input: skin. These receptors came from a human donor with alopecia areata.

V gene TRBV7-9 combines with J gene TRBJ1-2; 9 bases align to TRBD1. Looked up from germline, CDR1 is SEHNR and CDR2 is FQNEAQ (reference sequence). The V and J ends lost 3 bases and 3 bases, in that order; junction bases with no gene match: 8. This CDR3 has 16 amino acids. CDR3 region: CASSLAAGQGHYGYTF. The CDR3 nucleotides read TGTGCCAGCAGCTTGGCCGCGGGACAGGGCCACTATGGCTACACCTTC.

This sequence joins TRBV28 and TRBJ2-7; no reliable D call. The germline V gene has CDR1 MDHEN and CDR2 SYDVKM. This CDR3 is built from 20 residues. Trimming stripped 5 bases from V and 0 bases from J, with 29 bases between. The DNA for the CDR3 is TGTGCCAGCAGTACGGATTTACCGAGTAGGAGAGCGAATCTCTCCTACGAGCAGTACTTC. As protein: CASSTDLPSRRANLSYEQYF.

The chain couples TRBV7-9 to TRBJ2-5, with 8 nucleotides matching TRBD1. The germline gives CDR1 SEHNR, CDR2 FQNEAQ (reference sequence). V dropped 3 bases and J dropped 7; count of bases not matched to a gene: 4. This CDR3 region has 13 residues. The CDR3 DNA follows: TGTGCCAGCAGCTTCTCAGGGGGCCGGACCCAGTACTTC. It encodes CASSFSGGRTQYF.

This clone showed up just a few times. This chain uses TRBV7-9 with TRBJ1-2, with D unclear. Germline V gives CDR1 SEHNR, CDR2 FQNEAQ (reference sequence). The CDR3 runs 12 residues. Trimming shortened V by 3 bases and J by 4 bases, and 6 bases separated the two germline ends. The CDR3 loop is CASSFQSYGYTF. The CDR3 DNA reads as TGTGCCAGCAGCTTTCAATCCTATGGCTACACCTTC.

This rearrangement joins TRBV11-2 to TRBJ1-1, with 8 nucleotides matching TRBD1. In germline, CDR1 is SGHAT, CDR2 FQNNGV. The CDR3 extends over 15 amino acids. Unmatched junction bases numbered 8, after V lost 4 bases and J lost 4 bases. The CDR3 DNA reads as TGTGCCAGCAGCTCGTCACAGGGGGTAAGCACTGAAGCTTTCTTT. This codes for CASSSSQGVSTEAFF.

The chain employs TRBV29-1 and TRBJ1-3, with no clear D. V lost 1 base and J lost 6, with 13 bases in between. Germline lookup yields CDR1 SQVTM and CDR2 ANQGSEA. This CDR3 has 14 residues. The CDR3 coding sequence is TGCAGCGTTGAAGTGGACGGGAAACTAAACACCATATATTTT. This translates into CSVEVDGKLNTIYF.